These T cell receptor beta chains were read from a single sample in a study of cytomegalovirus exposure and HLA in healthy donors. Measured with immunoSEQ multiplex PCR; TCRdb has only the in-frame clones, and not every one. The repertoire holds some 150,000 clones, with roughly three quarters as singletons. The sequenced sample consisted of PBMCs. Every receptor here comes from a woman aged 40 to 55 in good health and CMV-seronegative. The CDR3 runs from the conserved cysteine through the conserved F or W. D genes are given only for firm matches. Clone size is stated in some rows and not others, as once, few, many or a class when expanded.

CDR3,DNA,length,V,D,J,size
CASSPGPTTFGNTIYF,TGTGCCAGCTCACCCGGACCGACTACTTTTGGAAACACCATATATTTT,16,TRBV18,-,TRBJ1-3,-
CASSSRVGGGYEQYF,TGTGCCAGCAGCTCCCGAGTGGGGGGAGGCTACGAGCAGTACTTC,15,TRBV7-6,-,TRBJ2-7,once
CASRGTGWLNEQFF,TGTGCCAGTAGGGGAACAGGGTGGCTCAATGAGCAGTTCTTC,14,TRBV19,-,TRBJ2-1,-
CASSGDSYEQYF,TGTGCCAGTAGCGGGGACTCCTACGAGCAGTACTTC,12,TRBV19,-,TRBJ2-7,-
CASILSSDRGQETQYF,TGTGCCAGTATTCTTTCTTCCGACAGGGGTCAAGAGACCCAGTACTTC,16,TRBV21-1,-,TRBJ2-5,-
CASSLQGIEAFF,TGTGCCAGCAGCCTACAGGGTATTGAAGCTTTCTTT,12,TRBV6-1,-,TRBJ1-1,-
CASSLAGSYEQYF,TGCGCCAGCAGCTTGGCTGGGAGCTACGAGCAGTACTTC,13,TRBV5-1,-,TRBJ2-7,-
CSAQTVYEQYF,TGCAGTGCTCAAACGGTTTACGAGCAGTACTTC,11,TRBV20-1,-,TRBJ2-7,once
CASSLRGGYEQYF,TGTGCCAGCAGTTTAAGGGGAGGCTACGAGCAGTACTTC,13,TRBV27,-,TRBJ2-7,-
CASSLGLVSTDTQYF,TGTGCCAGCAGCTTAGGTCTCGTCAGCACAGATACGCAGTATTTT,15,TRBV7-9,-,TRBJ2-3,-
CASRAIGQGRQETQYF,TGTGCCAGCAGGGCTATTGGACAGGGTCGCCAAGAGACCCAGTACTTC,16,TRBV5-4,TRBD1,TRBJ2-5,few
CASSPTGQGYGYTF,TGTGCCAGCAGTCCGACGGGACAGGGGTATGGCTACACCTTC,14,TRBV27,TRBD1,TRBJ1-2,-
CASSVNRGETEAFF,TGCGCCAGCAGCGTCAACAGGGGGGAAACTGAAGCTTTCTTT,14,TRBV5-1,TRBD1,TRBJ1-1,-
CASSFTSLSEGYTF,TGTGCCAGCAGCTTCACTTCCCTAAGCGAGGGCTACACCTTC,14,TRBV5-4,-,TRBJ1-2,few
CASSRRLISYEQYF,TGTGCCAGCAGCCGCCGACTGATCTCCTACGAGCAGTACTTC,14,TRBV28,-,TRBJ2-7,-
CASSEKGGWNYGYTF,TGTGCCAGCAGCGAGAAAGGGGGCTGGAACTATGGCTACACCTTC,15,TRBV27,TRBD1,TRBJ1-2,-
CASSSTDPRLAGELFF,TGTGCCAGCAGCTCCACTGACCCGAGACTCGCCGGGGAGCTGTTTTTT,16,TRBV7-9,-,TRBJ2-2,-
CASSWGQGSEKLFF,TGTGCCAGCAGCTGGGGACAGGGGTCTGAAAAACTGTTTTTT,14,TRBV13,TRBD1,TRBJ1-4,once
CASSLVANEQFF,TGCGCCAGCAGCTTGGTCGCGAATGAGCAGTTCTTC,12,TRBV5-1,-,TRBJ2-1,-
CASSREFAGDGYTF,TGTGCCAGCAGTCGGGAGTTCGCCGGAGATGGCTACACCTTC,14,TRBV6-5,-,TRBJ1-2,few
CASSLGRGASNQPQHF,TGTGCCAGCAGCTTAGGTCGGGGGGCGAGCAATCAGCCCCAGCATTTT,16,TRBV13,-,TRBJ1-5,-
CASSKTVAESSYEQYF,TGTGCCAGCAGCAAAACCGTAGCGGAGAGCTCCTACGAGCAGTACTTC,16,TRBV5-4,-,TRBJ2-7,-
CASSSLGQGAGYTF,TGTGCCAGCAGTAGTCTGGGACAGGGAGCTGGCTACACCTTC,14,TRBV6-4,TRBD1,TRBJ1-2,-